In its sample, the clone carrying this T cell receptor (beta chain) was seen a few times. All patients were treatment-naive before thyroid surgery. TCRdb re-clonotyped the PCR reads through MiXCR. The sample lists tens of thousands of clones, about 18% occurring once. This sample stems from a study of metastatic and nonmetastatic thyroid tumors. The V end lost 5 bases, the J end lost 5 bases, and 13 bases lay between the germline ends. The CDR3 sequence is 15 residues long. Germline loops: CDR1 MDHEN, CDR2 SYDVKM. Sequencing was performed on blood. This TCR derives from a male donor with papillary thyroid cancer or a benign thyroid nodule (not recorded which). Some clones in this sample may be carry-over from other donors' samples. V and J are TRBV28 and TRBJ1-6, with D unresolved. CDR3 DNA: TGTGCCAGCAGTCCCGTGAGGGTAGATAATTCACCCCTCCACTTT. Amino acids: CASSPVRVDNSPLHF.